This T cell receptor beta chain was recovered during a study of blood T cell repertoires in COVID-19. Across the study: Donors in the United States, Italy and Spain gave samples during acute or convalescent COVID-19.

CDR3 size: 14 residues. Per germline, CDR1 MDHEN and CDR2 SYDVKM. The J segment lost 1 base and the V segment lost 7 bases, leaving 7 bases of the junction unmatched. Measured with immunoSEQ multiplex PCR; TCRdb has only the in-frame clones, and not every one. The sample holds about 220,000 clones, 85% to 90% seen once. The TCR comes from a woman under 30 in a cohort exposed to, infected with or recovered from COVID-19 (not recorded which). The sequenced material came from PBMCs or T cells enriched from blood (not recorded which). The chain couples TRBV28 to TRBJ2-7, with TRBD2 matching over 7 bases. The DNA for the CDR3 is TGTGCCAGCACGAGCGGGACCCTATCCTACGAGCAGTACTTC. Its translation: CASTSGTLSYEQYF.